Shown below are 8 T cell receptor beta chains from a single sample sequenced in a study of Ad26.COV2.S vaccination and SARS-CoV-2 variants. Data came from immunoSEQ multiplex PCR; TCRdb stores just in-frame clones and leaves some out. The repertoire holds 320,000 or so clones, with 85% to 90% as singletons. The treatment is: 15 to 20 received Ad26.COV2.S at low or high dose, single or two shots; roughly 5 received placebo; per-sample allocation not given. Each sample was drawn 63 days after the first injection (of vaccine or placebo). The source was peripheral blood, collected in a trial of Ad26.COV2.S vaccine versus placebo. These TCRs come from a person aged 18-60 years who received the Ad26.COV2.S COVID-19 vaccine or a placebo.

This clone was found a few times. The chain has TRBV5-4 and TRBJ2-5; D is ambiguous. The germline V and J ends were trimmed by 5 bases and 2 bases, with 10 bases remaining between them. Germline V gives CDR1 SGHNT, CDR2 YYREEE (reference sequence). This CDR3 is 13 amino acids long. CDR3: CASSSWKQETQYF. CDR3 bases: TGTGCCAGCAGTAGCTGGAAACAAGAGACCCAGTACTTC.

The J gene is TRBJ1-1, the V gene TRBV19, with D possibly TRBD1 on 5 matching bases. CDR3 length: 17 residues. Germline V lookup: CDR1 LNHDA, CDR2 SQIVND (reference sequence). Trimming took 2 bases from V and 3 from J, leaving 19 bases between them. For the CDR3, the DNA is TGTGCCAGTAGTATATCCGGCGCAGGGCTGATGGACACTGAAGCTTTCTTT. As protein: CASSISGAGLMDTEAFF. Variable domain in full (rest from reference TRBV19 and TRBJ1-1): DGGITQSPKYLFRKEGQNVTLSCEQNLNHDAMYWYRQDPGQGLRLIYYSQIVNDFQKGDIAEGYSVSREKKESFPLTVTSAQKNPTAFYLCASSISGAGLMDTEAFFGQGTRLTVV.

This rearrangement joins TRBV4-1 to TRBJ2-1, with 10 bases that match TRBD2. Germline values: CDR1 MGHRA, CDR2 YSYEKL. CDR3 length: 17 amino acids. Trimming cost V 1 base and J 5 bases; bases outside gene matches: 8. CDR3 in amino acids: CASSQVAAGGPDNEQFF. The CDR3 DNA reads TGCGCCAGCAGCCAAGTTGCAGCGGGGGGGCCTGACAATGAGCAGTTCTTC.

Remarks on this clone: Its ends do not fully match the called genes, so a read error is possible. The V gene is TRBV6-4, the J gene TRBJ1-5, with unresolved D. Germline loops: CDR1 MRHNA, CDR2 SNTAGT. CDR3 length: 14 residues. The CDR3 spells CASRTSPNNPPQHF. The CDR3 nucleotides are TGTGCCAGCAGAACGAGCCCGAACAATCCGCCCCAGCATTTT.

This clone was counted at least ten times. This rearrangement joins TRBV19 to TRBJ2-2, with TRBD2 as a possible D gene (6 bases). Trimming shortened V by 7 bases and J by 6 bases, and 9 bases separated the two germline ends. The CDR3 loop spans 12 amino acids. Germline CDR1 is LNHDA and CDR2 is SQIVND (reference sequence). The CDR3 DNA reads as TGTGCCAGTACGACTAGACCCGGGGAGCTGTTTTTT. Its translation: CASTTRPGELFF.

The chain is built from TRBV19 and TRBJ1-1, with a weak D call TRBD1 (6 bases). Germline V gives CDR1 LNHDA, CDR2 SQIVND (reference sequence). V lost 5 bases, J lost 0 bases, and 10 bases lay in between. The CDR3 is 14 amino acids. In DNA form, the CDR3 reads TGTGCCAGTAGTGCGAGGGGGGTGAACACTGAAGCTTTCTTT. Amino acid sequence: CASSARGVNTEAFF.

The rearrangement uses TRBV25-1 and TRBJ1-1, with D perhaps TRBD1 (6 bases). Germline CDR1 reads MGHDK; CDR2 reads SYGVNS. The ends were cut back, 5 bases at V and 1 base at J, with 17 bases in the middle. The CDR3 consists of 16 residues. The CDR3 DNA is TGTGCCAGCAGTATGGGTGGGGGGCGCTGGAACACTGAAGCTTTCTTT. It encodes CASSMGGGRWNTEAFF.

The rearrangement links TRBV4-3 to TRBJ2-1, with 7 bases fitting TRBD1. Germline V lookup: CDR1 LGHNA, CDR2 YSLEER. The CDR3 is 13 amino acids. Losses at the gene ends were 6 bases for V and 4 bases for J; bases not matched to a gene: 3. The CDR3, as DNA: TGCGCCAGCAGAGGACAGGCGTACAATGAGCAGTTCTTC. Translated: CASRGQAYNEQFF.